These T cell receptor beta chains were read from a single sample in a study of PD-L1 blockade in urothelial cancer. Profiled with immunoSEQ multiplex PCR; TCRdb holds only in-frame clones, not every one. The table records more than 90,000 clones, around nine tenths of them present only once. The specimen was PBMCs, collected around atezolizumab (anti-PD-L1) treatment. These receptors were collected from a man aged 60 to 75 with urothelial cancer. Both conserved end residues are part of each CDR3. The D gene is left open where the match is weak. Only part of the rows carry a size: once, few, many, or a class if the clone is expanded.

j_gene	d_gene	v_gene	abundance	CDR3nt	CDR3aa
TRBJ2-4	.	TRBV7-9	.	TGTGCCAGCAGCCCCAATGGCGCGAAGACAAAAAACATTCAGTACTTC	CASSPNGAKTKNIQYF
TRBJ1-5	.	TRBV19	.	TGTGCCAGTAGAGCGGGGGGGAATCAGCCCCAGCATTTT	CASRAGGNQPQHF
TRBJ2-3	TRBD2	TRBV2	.	TGTGCCAGCAGTGAAGAAGGACTAGCGGGAGGCCCAGATACGCAGTATTTT	CASSEEGLAGGPDTQYF
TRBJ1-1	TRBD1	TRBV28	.	TGTGCCAGCAGTTTATTACAGGGGGCTGTTAACACTGAAGCTTTCTTT	CASSLLQGAVNTEAFF
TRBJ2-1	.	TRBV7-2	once	TGTGCCAGCAGCTTACGCCCAGACTCCTACAATGAGCAGTTCTTC	CASSLRPDSYNEQFF
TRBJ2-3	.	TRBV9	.	TGTGCCAGCAGCGTGCTAGCGGAGGGGGAGACAGATACGCAGTATTTT	CASSVLAEGETDTQYF
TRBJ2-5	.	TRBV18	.	TGTGCCAGCTCACCAGAAAGCGTTCAAGAGACCCAGTACTTC	CASSPESVQETQYF
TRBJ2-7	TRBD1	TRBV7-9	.	TGTGCCAGCAGCTTCGAGCGACAGGGATTCTACGAGCAGTACTTC	CASSFERQGFYEQYF
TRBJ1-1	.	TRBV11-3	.	TGTGCCAGCAGCTTAGATCATCAGACTGAAGCTTTCTTT	CASSLDHQTEAFF
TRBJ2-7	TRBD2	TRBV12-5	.	TGTGCTAGTGGGCCTCACGGGGGGGCCTACGAGCAGTACTTC	CASGPHGGAYEQYF
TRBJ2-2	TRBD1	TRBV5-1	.	TGCGCCAGCCGGGACAGGGTAATCACCGGGGAGCTGTTTTTT	CASRDRVITGELFF
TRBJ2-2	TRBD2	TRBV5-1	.	TGCGCCAGCAGCGAAGGACTAGCGGGAGACGGGGAGCTGTTTTTT	CASSEGLAGDGELFF
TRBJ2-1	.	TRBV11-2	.	TGTGCCAGCAGCTTAGATCCTCAGCGAAAAGAGCAGTTCTTC	CASSLDPQRKEQFF
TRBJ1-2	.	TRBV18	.	TGTGCCAGCTCCAGAGGAGGGGACTATGGCTACACCTTC	CASSRGGDYGYTF
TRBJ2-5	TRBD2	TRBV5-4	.	TGTGCCAGCAGCTCCTCTAGCGGGGGGACCAAAGAGACCCAGTACTTC	CASSSSSGGTKETQYF
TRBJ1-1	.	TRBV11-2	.	TGTGCCAGCACCGTTTCATTTCGGGTGAACACTGAAGCTTTCTTT	CASTVSFRVNTEAFF
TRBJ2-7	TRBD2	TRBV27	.	TGTGCCAGCAAACTAGCGGGCACCCCGGGGGAGCAGTACTTC	CASKLAGTPGEQYF
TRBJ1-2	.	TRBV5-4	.	TGTGCCAGCAGCCGGGACGGGGGAGGGTATGGCTACACCTTC	CASSRDGGGYGYTF
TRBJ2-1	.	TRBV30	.	TGTGCCTGGAGTGTACATTCAAATGAGCAGTTCTTC	CAWSVHSNEQFF
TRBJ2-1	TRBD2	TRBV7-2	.	TGTGCCAGCAGCTCAACCTTCGGACTAGCGCTGTACAATGAGCAGTTCTTC	CASSSTFGLALYNEQFF
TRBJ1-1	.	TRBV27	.	TGTGCCAGCAGTCCCCTCCCACTTCAAGAGGGTTTCTTT	CASSPLPLQEGFF
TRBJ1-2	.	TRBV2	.	TGTGCCAGCAGTGATATGGGGCTCCTGCAACATGGCTACACCTTC	CASSDMGLLQHGYTF
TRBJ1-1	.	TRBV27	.	TGTGCCAGCAGTCCCGTACGGGAGGTTAGAGCTTTCTTT	CASSPVREVRAFF
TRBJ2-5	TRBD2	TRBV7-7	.	TGTGCTAGCAGCCTAGCGGGGGCGAGCCAAGAGACCCAGTACTTC	CASSLAGASQETQYF
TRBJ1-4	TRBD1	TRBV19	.	TGTGCCAGTAGTCCGGGACAGGGAAATGAAAAACTGTTTTTT	CASSPGQGNEKLFF
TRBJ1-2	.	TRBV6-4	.	TGTGCCAGCAGTGCGGGAGCCGGGGGCTATGGCTACACCTTC	CASSAGAGGYGYTF
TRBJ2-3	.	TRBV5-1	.	TGCGCCAGCAGCTTGTTGTCTAGCCCCACAGATACGCAGTATTTT	CASSLLSSPTDTQYF
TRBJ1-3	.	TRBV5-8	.	TGTGCCAGCAGCTTCGCAGGGATTGCCAGAGAGGTGTGGCGAAACACCATATATTTT	CASSFAGIAREVWRNTIYF
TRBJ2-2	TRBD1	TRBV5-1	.	TGCGCCAGCAGTCCCAGGACAGGGACCAACACCGGGGAGCTGTTTTTT	CASSPRTGTNTGELFF
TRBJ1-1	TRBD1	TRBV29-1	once	TGCAGCGTAGGTGGACAGGGGGCTTGGACTGAAGCTTTCTTT	CSVGGQGAWTEAFF
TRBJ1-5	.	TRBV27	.	TGTGCCAGCAGCTTCAACCCCTATAGCAATCAGCCCCAGCATTTT	CASSFNPYSNQPQHF
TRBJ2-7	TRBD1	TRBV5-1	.	TGCGCCAGCAGCTCGGGGACAGGGCGGTACGAGCAGTACTTC	CASSSGTGRYEQYF
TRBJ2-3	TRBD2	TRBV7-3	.	TGTGCCAGCAGCCTATTAGCGGGGGGCAGCACAGATACGCAGTATTTT	CASSLLAGGSTDTQYF